These 32 T cell receptor beta chains originate from one sample sequenced in a study of vaccination effects on CD4 cells after COVID-19 (dated by TCRdb to the early 2020s). Library preparation was by the immunoSEQ multiplex PCR assay. The source is immuneACCESS, and TCRdb retained only in-frame sequences with V and J called. Part of the clones is not carried over; for the studies checked, unresolved V genes explain less than half of this, and the remainder is unexplained. In all, the sample holds tens of thousands of clones, and less than 85% of those were seen once. The ten biggest clones cover roughly 9.2% of the sample. These TCRs' antigens remain unknown. The ViraFEST assay stimulated PBMC with viral peptide pools and then used TCR sequencing to identify antigen-specific CD4+ T cell clonotypes by expansion. After more than nine days of culture, CD4+ T cells were isolated with the EasySep CD4+ T cell isolation kit. Participants received two doses of either the BNT162b2 or the mRNA-1273 mRNA SARS-CoV-2 vaccine.

Specimen: CD4+ T cells from PBMCs cultured with HCoV-229E spike peptides, collected after COVID-19 vaccination. This specimen's cell subset or site label, interpreted: HCoV-229E spike overlapping peptide pool stimulation. All receptors come from a human donor who received a COVID-19 vaccine.

The chain has TRBV5-1 and TRBJ1-2; D not resolved. With 2 bases removed from V and 5 bases from J, the gap between germline ends came to 7 bases. The CDR3 runs to 12 residues. Germline V lookup: CDR1 SGHRS, CDR2 YFSETQ. The CDR3 DNA follows: TGCGCCAGCAGCTTAGACACATATGGCTACACCTTC. It codes for CASSLDTYGYTF.

V is TRBV19 and J is TRBJ2-7; possibly TRBD2 for D (5 bases). CDR1 and CDR2 (germline): LNHDA, SQIVND (reference sequence). V was shortened by 6 bases and J by 2 bases, with 8 bases between the two germline ends. The CDR3 totals 12 residues. The DNA for the CDR3 is TGTGCCAGTAGCCCCGGGACCTACGAGCAGTACTTC. It codes for CASSPGTYEQYF. Filled out from reference TRBV19 and TRBJ2-7, the complete variable domain reads DGGITQSPKYLFRKEGQNVTLSCEQNLNHDAMYWYRQDPGQGLRLIYYSQIVNDFQKGDIAEGYSVSREKKESFPLTVTSAQKNPTAFYLCASSPGTYEQYFGPGTRLTVT.

This chain uses TRBV3-1 (or the pseudogene TRBV3-2) with TRBJ2-5; 9 bases are a match to TRBD2. Germline V gene data show CDR1 as LGHDT and CDR2 as YNNKEL (reference sequence). With V trimmed by 7 bases and J by 4 bases, 10 bases remained unmatched. There are 15 residues in the CDR3. CDR3 DNA: TGTGCCAGCAATAAAGCGGGAGGTTATTTAGAGACCCAGTACTTC. Translating it yields CASNKAGGYLETQYF.

The table lists this clone with a count of one. The gene calls are TRBV11-2 and TRBJ1-2; weak D call: TRBD1 (5 bases). CDR3 size: 13 residues. V was trimmed by 5 bases and J by 5 bases, leaving 12 bases between them. Germline assignment: CDR1 SGHAT and CDR2 FQNNGV. CDR3 bases: TGTGCCAGCAGCCCCCCAGACAGTTATGGCTACACCTTC. Its translation: CASSPPDSYGYTF.

The chain uses TRBV14 and TRBJ1-5; weak D call: TRBD1 (6 bases). Trimming took 5 bases from V and 4 from J, leaving 6 bases between them. In germline, CDR1 is SGHDN, CDR2 FVKESK. CDR3 length: 12 residues. The chain's CDR3 is CASSGQNQPQHF. The CDR3 DNA reads as TGTGCCAGCAGCGGACAGAATCAGCCCCAGCATTTT.

The chain joins TRBV4-1 to TRBJ2-3, with TRBD2 identical over 16 bases. The germline CDR1 and CDR2 sequences are MGHRA and YSYEKL. This CDR3 has 21 residues. The trim removed 0 bases at V and 0 bases at J, leaving 9 bases unmatched. The CDR3 sequence: CASSQDQGLAGGPSSTDTQYF. Here the CDR3 DNA reads TGCGCCAGCAGCCAAGATCAGGGACTAGCGGGAGGGCCCTCTAGCACAGATACGCAGTATTTT.

The chain joins TRBV5-1 to TRBJ2-2, with D perhaps matching TRBD1 (6 bases). Trimming removed 0 bases from V and 7 bases from J, with 16 bases in between. The CDR3 spans 16 residues. CDR1 and CDR2 from the germline V gene are SGHRS and YFSETQ. The CDR3 region is CASSLVGARSGGELFF. CDR3 nucleotide sequence: TGCGCCAGCAGCTTGGTGGGGGCGCGGTCAGGCGGGGAGCTGTTTTTT.

This clone was seen a single time. The rearrangement links TRBV5-4 to TRBJ2-7, with 8 bases lining up with TRBD2. The junction had 2 bases not matched to a gene; V was cut back by 0 bases and J by 3 bases. This CDR3 is built from 14 residues. Germline V CDR1 and CDR2: SGHNT, YYREEE (reference sequence). This chain's CDR3 is CASSLASGLYEQYF. The CDR3 DNA reads as TGTGCCAGCAGCTTGGCTAGCGGGCTCTACGAGCAGTACTTC. Filled out from reference TRBV5-4 and TRBJ2-7, the complete variable domain reads ETGVTQSPTHLIKTRGQQVTLRCSSQSGHNTVSWYQQALGQGPQFIFQYYREEENGRGNFPPRFSGLQFPNYSSELNVNALELDDSALYLCASSLASGLYEQYFGPGTRLTVT.

This chain connects TRBV7-9 to TRBJ2-3; 12 bases match TRBD2. CDR1 is SEHNR, CDR2 FQNEAQ, per germline (reference sequence). This CDR3 is built from 17 residues. Unmatched junction bases numbered 11, after V lost 6 bases and J lost 4 bases. This CDR3 reads CASRRLAGGPLPDTQYF. CDR3 DNA sequence: TGTGCCAGCAGGCGTCTAGCGGGAGGGCCCCTCCCAGATACGCAGTATTTT.

The genes are TRBV7-2 and TRBJ1-1; D remains ambiguous. The V gene's germline CDR1 is SGHTA and CDR2 FQGNSA. V was clipped by 1 base and J by 1 base, with 10 bases between them. The CDR3 extends over 15 amino acids. The CDR3 loop reads CASSLVPGTNTEAFF. The CDR3 nucleotides are TGTGCCAGCAGCTTAGTCCCGGGTACGAACACTGAAGCTTTCTTT.

CDR3 bases: TGTGCCAGCAGCAAAGCAGAGGAATTCTGTGGCTACACCTTC. Amino acid sequence: CASSKAEEFCGYTF. V gene TRBV21-1 combines with J gene TRBJ1-2. TRBV21-1 is an annotated pseudogene. This CDR3 is built from 14 residues.

The chain recombines TRBV11-2 with TRBJ2-5; D possibly corresponds to TRBD1 (6 bases). Trimming took off 5 bases at V and 2 bases at J, with 15 bases between the two ends. This CDR3 is 15 amino acids long. The V gene's germline CDR1 is SGHAT and CDR2 FQNNGV. Written as DNA, the CDR3 is TGTGCCAGCAGCCGCGCAGGCCAGGGGCAAGAGACCCAGTACTTC. Its protein is CASSRAGQGQETQYF. Variable domain in full (rest from reference TRBV11-2 and TRBJ2-5): EAGVAQSPRYKIIEKRQSVAFWCNPISGHATLYWYQQILGQGPKLLIQFQNNGVVDDSQLPKDRFSAERLKGVDSTLKIQPAKLEDSAVYLCASSRAGQGQETQYFGPGTRLLVL.

This clone was recorded a few times. V is TRBV27 and J is TRBJ1-4; TRBD1 matches at 8 bases. After removal of 3 bases from V and 6 bases from J, the junction contained 9 bases not matched to a gene. The CDR3 contains 16 residues. CDR1 and CDR2 (germline): MNHEY, SMNVEV (reference sequence). The CDR3 nucleotides are TGTGCCAGCAGTTTGTACAGGGGGTCTAACTATGAAAAACTGTTTTTT. This codes for CASSLYRGSNYEKLFF.

This clone was detected a few times. The CDR3: CASSPPMINQPQHF. The CDR3 nucleotides read TGTGCCAGCAGCCCTCCGATGATAAATCAGCCCCAGCATTTT. The chain couples TRBV28 to TRBJ1-5; no firm D call. This CDR3 is built from 14 residues. Germline V gives CDR1 MDHEN, CDR2 SYDVKM. V shed 6 bases and J shed 4 bases, with 13 bases lying between them.

The CDR3 DNA sequence: TGTGCTAGTGGTTCCCGTCCCACCTCAGGAAGAGGACTTGAAGCTTTCTTT. Protein sequence: CASGSRPTSGRGLEAFF. This chain joins TRBV12-5 and TRBJ1-1; D ambiguous. The CDR3 consists of 17 residues. From germline, CDR1 is LGHNT and CDR2 FRNRAP. Trimming took 4 bases from V and 7 from J, leaving 25 bases between them.

This clone was seen only once. The V and J genes are TRBV9 and TRBJ2-1; the D is unclear. Germline loops: CDR1 SGDLS, CDR2 YYNGEE. This CDR3 spans 14 amino acids. The V end was cut by 0 bases, the J end by 10 bases, with 14 bases between. In nucleotides, the CDR3 is TGTGCCAGCAGCGTAGTTCCATTTGGTTCCGAGCAGTTCTTC. Protein: CASSVVPFGSEQFF.

This clone was picked up a small number of times. This sequence joins TRBV10-3 and TRBJ2-7; weak D call: TRBD2 (5 bases). Germline lookup yields CDR1 ENHRY and CDR2 SYGVKD. Trimming stripped 4 bases from V and 6 bases from J, with 10 bases between. The CDR3 is made up of 12 amino acids. CDR3 DNA sequence: TGTGCCATCAGTGGTAGGGAGATCGAGCAGTACTTC. Translation: CAISGREIEQYF.

The rearrangement joins TRBV6-5 to TRBJ2-7; TRBD1 matches 10 bases. The CDR3 consists of 15 residues. Germline V gene data show CDR1 as MNHEY and CDR2 as SVGAGI. The V segment lost 3 bases and the J segment 3 bases; nucleotides outside the gene matches: 5. The CDR3 DNA reads TGTGCCAGCAGTTATTCGGGACAGGGGAACTACGAGCAGTACTTC. Its translation: CASSYSGQGNYEQYF.

This sequence joins TRBV6-2 or TRBV6-3 and TRBJ2-7; 11 bases are a match to TRBD2. The CDR3 is 18 amino acids. Germline trimming cut 0 bases from V and 4 bases from J; bases unmatched to any gene: 11. Germline CDR1 is MNHEY and CDR2 is SVGEGT. The CDR3 loop is CASSYSSSGGAAAYEQYF. CDR3 coding DNA: TGTGCCAGCAGTTACTCGAGTAGCGGGGGGGCAGCGGCTTACGAGCAGTACTTC.

The sample holds a few counts of this clone. The chain is built from TRBV2 and TRBJ1-2; D might be TRBD1 (5 bases). V was trimmed by 3 bases and J by 4 bases, leaving 12 bases between them. The CDR3 is 14 residues long. CDR1 SNHLY and CDR2 FYNNEI come from the germline V gene. CDR3 in DNA: TGTGCCAGCAGTGAGAGACAGATGATCTATGGCTACACCTTC. Translating it yields CASSERQMIYGYTF.

This rearrangement joins TRBV7-9 to TRBJ1-2; D unresolved. The germline V gene encodes CDR1 SEHNR and CDR2 FQNEAQ (reference sequence). V was shortened by 3 bases and J by 8 bases, with 7 bases between the two germline ends. The CDR3 consists of 11 residues. CDR3 DNA: TGTGCCAGCAGCTTCCATGCCGGCTACACCTTC. Translating it yields CASSFHAGYTF.

The chain has TRBV3-1 (or the pseudogene TRBV3-2) and TRBJ2-1; 10 nucleotides match TRBD2. J gave up 2 bases and V 4 bases, and 5 bases lay outside the gene matches. There are 16 residues in the CDR3. Germline V CDR1 and CDR2: LGHDT, YNNKEL (reference sequence). Here the CDR3 reads CASSPRTSGPYNEQFF. CDR3 nucleotides: TGTGCCAGCAGCCCCCGGACTAGCGGACCCTACAATGAGCAGTTCTTC.

The chain couples TRBV27 to TRBJ2-7, with a possible D match to TRBD1 (6 bases). Germline values: CDR1 MNHEY, CDR2 SMNVEV (reference sequence). The CDR3 consists of 16 residues. The germline V and J ends were trimmed by 5 bases and 0 bases, with 17 bases remaining between them. The CDR3 spells CASSPGAAEYSYEQYF. CDR3 nucleotide sequence: TGTGCCAGCAGTCCAGGGGCAGCGGAATACTCCTACGAGCAGTACTTC.

The genes are TRBV30 and TRBJ1-5; D unclear. The CDR3 has 12 residues. The V end lost 8 bases, the J end lost 6 bases, and 14 bases lay between the germline ends. Looked up from germline, CDR1 is GTSNPN and CDR2 is SVGIG (reference sequence). CDR3 nucleotides: TGTGCCGGTCAGGAAGAGGGTCAGCCCCAGCATTTT. As protein: CAGQEEGQPQHF.

The CDR3 sequence: CASSYQTGDTGELFF. As DNA, the CDR3 is TGTGCCAGCAGTTACCAGACAGGGGATACCGGGGAGCTGTTTTTT. The chain carries TRBV6-2 or TRBV6-3 and TRBJ2-2; 8 nucleotides match TRBD1. Germline lookup yields CDR1 MNHEY and CDR2 SVGEGT. The CDR3 consists of 15 residues. The V and J ends lost 2 bases and 5 bases, in that order; junction bases with no gene match: 4.

This rearrangement joins TRBV5-6 to TRBJ2-3; 9 bases are shared with TRBD1. Germline V CDR1 and CDR2: SGHDT, YYEEEE. Trimming cost V 4 bases and J 1 base; bases outside gene matches: 1. This CDR3 comprises 14 residues. The chain's CDR3 is CASSRTGGTDTQYF. CDR3 sequence (DNA): TGTGCCAGCAGCCGGACAGGGGGCACAGATACGCAGTATTTT.

This sequence joins TRBV7-9 and TRBJ1-1; no firm D call. Germline CDR1 and CDR2: SEHNR and FQNEAQ (reference sequence). There are 14 residues in the CDR3. V dropped 5 bases and J dropped 2 bases, with 12 bases sitting between them. CDR3 residues: CASSPTSTNTEAFF. As DNA, the CDR3 is TGTGCCAGCAGCCCCACCAGTACCAACACTGAAGCTTTCTTT. Full variable domain (missing parts from reference TRBV7-9 and TRBJ1-1): DTGVSQNPRHKITKRGQNVTFRCDPISEHNRLYWYRQTLGQGPEFLTYFQNEAQLEKSRLLSDRFSAERPKGSFSTLEIQRTEQGDSAMYLCASSPTSTNTEAFFGQGTRLTVV.

This clone qualifies as medium-sized. In the same sample, other DNA sequences code for this CDR3. The rearrangement joins TRBV12-3 or TRBV12-4 to TRBJ1-1, with D unclear. The CDR3 runs 12 residues. The V end was cut by 3 bases, the J end by 1 base, with 3 bases between. The CDR3 is CASSFWNTEAFF. CDR3 nucleotide sequence: TGTGCCAGCAGTTTTTGGAACACTGAAGCTTTCTTT.

This sequence joins TRBV19 and TRBJ1-6; 7 positions agree with TRBD1. The germline V gene encodes CDR1 LNHDA and CDR2 SQIVND (reference sequence). This CDR3 has 16 amino acids. J gave up 7 bases and V 4 bases, and 10 bases lay outside the gene matches. CDR3 coding DNA: TGTGCCAGTAGTAGGGGTTCCGGGACAGCAAATTCACCCCTCCACTTT. Protein product: CASSRGSGTANSPLHF.

The chain links TRBV9 to TRBJ2-3; maybe TRBD2 (6 bases). CDR3 length: 15 residues. The germline V gene encodes CDR1 SGDLS and CDR2 YYNGEE. V was clipped by 4 bases and J by 0 bases, with 12 bases between them. In nucleotides, the CDR3 is TGTGCCAGCAGCCCTCAAGCGGGCAGCACAGATACGCAGTATTTT. Protein: CASSPQAGSTDTQYF.

V usage is TRBV7-8 and J usage is TRBJ1-2, with 7 bases matching TRBD1. Per the germline V gene, CDR1 is SGHVS and CDR2 is FQNEAQ. The CDR3 has 14 residues. V gave up 0 bases and J gave up 5 bases; unmatched junction bases: 3. Here the CDR3 DNA reads TGTGCCAGCAGCTTAGCAGCAGGGGGGTATGGCTACACCTTC. Its translation: CASSLAAGGYGYTF. Based on the CDR3 plus reference TRBV7-8 and TRBJ1-2, the full variable domain is GAGVSQSPRYKVAKRGQDVALRCDPISGHVSLFWYQQALGQGPEFLTYFQNEAQLDKSGLPSDRFFAERPEGSVSTLKIQRTQQEDSAVYLCASSLAAGGYGYTFGSGTRLTVV.

This clone is medium-sized within its sample. CDR3 in DNA: TGTGCCAGCAGAACAGGGACCTATGGCTACACCTTC. Amino acids: CASRTGTYGYTF. The chain links TRBV6-6 to TRBJ1-2; tentative D call: TRBD1 (6 bases). Germline-derived CDR1 and CDR2 are MNHNY and SVGAGI (reference sequence). This CDR3 spans 12 amino acids. The V end lost 6 bases, the J end lost 4 bases, and 9 bases lay between the germline ends.